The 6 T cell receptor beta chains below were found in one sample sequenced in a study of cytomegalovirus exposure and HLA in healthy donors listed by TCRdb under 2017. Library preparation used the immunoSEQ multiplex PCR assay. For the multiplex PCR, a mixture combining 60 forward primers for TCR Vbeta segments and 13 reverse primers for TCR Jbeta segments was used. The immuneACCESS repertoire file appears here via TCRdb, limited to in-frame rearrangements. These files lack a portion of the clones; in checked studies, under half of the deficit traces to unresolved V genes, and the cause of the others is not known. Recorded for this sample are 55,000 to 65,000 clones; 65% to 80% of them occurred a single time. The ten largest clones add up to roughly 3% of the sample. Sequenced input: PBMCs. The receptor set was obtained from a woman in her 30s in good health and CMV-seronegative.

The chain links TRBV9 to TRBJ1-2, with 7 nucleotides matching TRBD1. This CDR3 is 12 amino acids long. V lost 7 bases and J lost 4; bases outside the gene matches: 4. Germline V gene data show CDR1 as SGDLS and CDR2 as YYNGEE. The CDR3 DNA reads TGTGCCAGCTGGGGACAGAGCTATGGCTACACCTTC. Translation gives CASWGQSYGYTF.

CDR3 residues: CSVEEAVEAFF. The CDR3 nucleotides are TGCAGCGTTGAAGAGGCCGTTGAAGCTTTCTTT. The chain is built from TRBV29-1 and TRBJ1-1; D not resolved. Germline V gives CDR1 SQVTM, CDR2 ANQGSEA. V shed 0 bases and J shed 7 bases, with 6 bases lying between them. The CDR3 is 11 amino acids.

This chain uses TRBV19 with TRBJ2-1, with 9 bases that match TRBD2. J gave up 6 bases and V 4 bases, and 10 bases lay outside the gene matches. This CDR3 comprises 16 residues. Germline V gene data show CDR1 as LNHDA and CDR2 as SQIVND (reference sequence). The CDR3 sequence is CASSTNSGTSFNEQFF. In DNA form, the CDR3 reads TGTGCCAGTAGTACAAATTCCGGGACTAGCTTCAATGAGCAGTTCTTC.

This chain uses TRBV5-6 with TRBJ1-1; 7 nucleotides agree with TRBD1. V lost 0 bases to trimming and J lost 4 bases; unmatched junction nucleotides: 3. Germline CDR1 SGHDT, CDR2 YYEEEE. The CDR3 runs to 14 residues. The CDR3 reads CASSLERGLTEAFF. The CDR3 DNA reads TGTGCCAGCAGCTTGGAAAGGGGGCTCACTGAAGCTTTCTTT.

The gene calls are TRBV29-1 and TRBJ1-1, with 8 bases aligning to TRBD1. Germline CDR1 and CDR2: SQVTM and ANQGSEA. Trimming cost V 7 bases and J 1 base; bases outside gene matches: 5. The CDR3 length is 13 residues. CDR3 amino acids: CSGDDRGNTEAFF. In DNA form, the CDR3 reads TGCAGCGGGGACGACAGGGGGAACACTGAAGCTTTCTTT.

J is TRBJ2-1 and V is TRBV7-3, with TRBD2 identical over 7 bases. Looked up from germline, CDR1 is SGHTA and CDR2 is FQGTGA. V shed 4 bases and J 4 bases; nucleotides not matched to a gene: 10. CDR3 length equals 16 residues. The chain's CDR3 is CASSSTPGTTYNEQFF. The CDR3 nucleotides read TGTGCCAGCAGCTCCACTCCCGGGACTACTTACAATGAGCAGTTCTTC.